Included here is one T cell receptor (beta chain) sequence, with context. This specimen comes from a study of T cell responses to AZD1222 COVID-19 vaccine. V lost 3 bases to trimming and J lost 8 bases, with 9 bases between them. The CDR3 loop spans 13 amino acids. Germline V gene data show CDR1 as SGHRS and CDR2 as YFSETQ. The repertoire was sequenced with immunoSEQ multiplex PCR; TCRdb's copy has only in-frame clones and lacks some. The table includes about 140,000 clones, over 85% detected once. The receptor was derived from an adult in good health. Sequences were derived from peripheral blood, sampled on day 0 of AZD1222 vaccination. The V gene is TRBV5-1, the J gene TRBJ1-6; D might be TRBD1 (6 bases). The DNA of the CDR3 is TGCGCCAGCAGCTCTGACAGGTATTCACCCCTCCACTTT. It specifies CASSSDRYSPLHF.